Presented here are 15 T cell receptor beta chains from one specimen sequenced in a study of post-analysis software for immune sequencing data. Study outcomes and limitations: Compared with controls, patients had more of five TRBV segments, including TRBV5-6, TRBV5-1 and TRBV20-1.

These receptors have no known antigen. Libraries were made from TCR beta cDNA, and they carried unique molecular identifiers. A single record per CDR3 protein comes from TCRdb applying MiXCR to the PCR reads. The data show around 400,000 distinct CDR3 sequences, with less than 40% seen just once and 10% to 15% held by the top ten. Sequences were obtained from blood. All receptors derive from a girl between 10 and 17 years old with multiple sclerosis.

The gene calls are TRBV12-3 or TRBV12-4 and TRBJ2-5; D gene unclear. This CDR3 spans 14 amino acids. V shed 0 bases and J shed 1 base, with 6 bases lying between them. This CDR3 is CASSLAASQETQYF. The CDR3 bases are TGTGCCAGCAGTTTAGCGGCCAGCCAAGAGACCCAGTACTTC.

Ten or more counts support this clonotype. The gene calls are TRBV4-2 and TRBJ1-1, with D possibly TRBD1 on 5 matching bases. Germline values: CDR1 LGHNA, CDR2 YNFKEQ. There are 14 residues in the CDR3. V dropped 2 bases and J dropped 5 bases, with 12 bases sitting between them. CDR3 protein: CASSQSRGITEAFF. The CDR3 region has the DNA TGTGCCAGCAGCCAATCCCGGGGGATTACTGAAGCTTTCTTT.

The CDR3 protein is CASSPLDISPYEQYF. CDR3 DNA sequence: TGTGCCAGCAGCCCCCTAGACATCTCCCCCTACGAGCAGTACTTC. The chain combines TRBV25-1 with TRBJ2-4; D is undetermined. The tail of the sequence fits TRBJ2-7 better, so the J call may be wrong. Germline CDR1 reads MGHDK; CDR2 reads SYGVNS. This CDR3 is built from 15 residues.

This clonotype was found a few times. The chain employs TRBV12-3 or TRBV12-4 and TRBJ2-1; D perhaps matches TRBD1 (6 bases). The V end lost 8 bases, the J end lost 4 bases, and 15 bases lay between the germline ends. The CDR3 covers 14 residues. The CDR3 here is CASLTGHLYNEQFF. The CDR3 DNA sequence: TGTGCCAGCTTGACGGGACACTTATACAATGAGCAGTTCTTC.

The genes are TRBV18 and TRBJ1-4; D gene ambiguous. The ends were cut back, 3 bases at V and 8 bases at J, with 10 bases in the middle. This CDR3 is 13 amino acids long. Germline loops: CDR1 KGHSH, CDR2 LQKENI. CDR3 amino acids: CASSPIEREKLFF. The CDR3 DNA reads as TGTGCCAGCTCACCGATAGAAAGAGAAAAACTGTTTTTT. Full variable domain (rest looked up from reference TRBV18 and TRBJ1-4): NAGVMQNPRHLVRRRGQEARLRCSPMKGHSHVYWYRQLPEEGLKFMVYLQKENIIDESGMPKERFSAEFPKEGPSILRIQQVVRGDSAAYFCASSPIEREKLFFGSGTQLSVL.

This rearrangement joins TRBV6-5 to TRBJ1-2, with a tentative D call TRBD1 (5 bases). The CDR3 is 17 amino acids. Trimming took off 0 bases at V and 1 base at J, with 15 bases between the two ends. Germline V gives CDR1 MNHEY, CDR2 SVGAGI. CDR3 sequence reads: CASSYSGQRGFNYGYTF. CDR3 DNA sequence: TGTGCCAGCAGTTACTCGGGTCAGAGGGGTTTTAACTATGGCTACACCTTC.

This clonotype was picked up one time. An end of the junction does not agree with germline; a read error may underlie this. The genes are TRBV6-6 and TRBJ1-5, with a weak D call TRBD1 (5 bases). CDR3 length: 17 residues. CDR1 MNHNY and CDR2 SVGAGI come from the germline V gene (reference sequence). The CDR3 region is CASSYIQGPYSNQPRHF. DNA for the CDR3: TGTGCCAGCAGTTACATTCAGGGCCCATATAGCAATCAGCCCCGGCATTTT.

The V call is TRBV6-1, the J call TRBJ1-2; D not resolved. This CDR3 has 16 amino acids. V shed 3 bases and J shed 4 bases, with 18 bases lying between them. The germline V gene has CDR1 MNHNS and CDR2 SASEGT. CDR3 residues: CASSDSGLEYVYGYTF. CDR3 in DNA: TGTGCCAGCAGTGATAGTGGCCTGGAGTATGTCTATGGCTACACCTTC.

This clonotype was picked up a small number of times. The chain employs TRBV6-2 or TRBV6-3 and TRBJ1-2; D unclear. The CDR3 is 14 residues long. V was trimmed by 5 bases and J by 3 bases, leaving 13 bases between them. Germline-derived CDR1 and CDR2 are MNHEY and SVGEGT. CDR3 sequence (DNA): TGTGCCAGCAGTGATCAGGTTCTCGACTATGGCTACACCTTC. Translation: CASSDQVLDYGYTF.

This clonotype has only a few counts. This chain joins TRBV20-1 and TRBJ2-1; 12 bases are shared with TRBD2. Trimming removed 7 bases from V and 8 bases from J; junction bases left unmatched: 12. The CDR3 is made up of 15 amino acids. CDR1 is DFQATT, CDR2 SNEGSKA, per germline (reference sequence). For the CDR3, the DNA is TGCAGTGGGGTTAGGACTAGCGGGACTAGGTATGAGCAGTTCTTC. Residues: CSGVRTSGTRYEQFF.

In its sample, this clonotype was seen a few times. The chain is built from TRBV7-2 and TRBJ2-6; 9 bases line up with TRBD1. Germline trimming cut 11 bases from V and 0 bases from J; bases unmatched to any gene: 5. This CDR3 region has 15 residues. CDR1 and CDR2 from the germline V gene are SGHTA and FQGNSA. The CDR3 is CADRQGGSGANVLTF. For the CDR3, the DNA is TGTGCCGACCGACAGGGGGGCTCTGGGGCCAACGTCCTGACTTTC.

The chain carries TRBV20-1 and TRBJ2-2, with a weak D call TRBD2 (7 bases). This CDR3 is 15 amino acids long. CDR1 is DFQATT, CDR2 SNEGSKA, per germline (reference sequence). The V gene lost 6 bases and the J gene lost 4 bases, with 18 bases spanning the gap. CDR3 bases: TGCAGTGCCCAAATGCGGGGGCATGGCACCGGGGAGCTGTTTTTT. This encodes CSAQMRGHGTGELFF.

This clonotype was found a few times. The chain uses TRBV5-1 and TRBJ2-4, with 8 bases lining up with TRBD1. The CDR3 is 15 residues long. Losses at the gene ends were 1 base for V and 8 bases for J; bases not matched to a gene: 8. Germline CDR1 is SGHRS and CDR2 is YFSETQ. The CDR3 DNA sequence: TGCGCCAGCAGCTTGACAGGGGGAAGAAACGACATTCAGTACTTC. Protein product: CASSLTGGRNDIQYF.

This clonotype was found many times. The rearrangement uses TRBV5-6 and TRBJ2-1; D is unclear. This CDR3 has 12 amino acids. In germline, CDR1 is SGHDT, CDR2 YYEEEE. V was pared by 0 bases and J by 10 bases, with 8 bases between. The CDR3: CASSLEPQEQFF. Here the CDR3 DNA reads TGTGCCAGCAGCTTGGAACCCCAAGAGCAGTTCTTC.

The chain links TRBV5-5 to TRBJ2-7; TRBD2 is a possible D gene (6 bases). The CDR3 contains 14 residues. Trimming took off 2 bases at V and 2 bases at J, with 11 bases between the two ends. CDR1 SGHKS and CDR2 YYEKEE come from the germline V gene (reference sequence). The CDR3 reads CASSFTGEAYEQYF. Written as DNA, the CDR3 is TGTGCCAGCAGCTTTACGGGGGAGGCCTACGAGCAGTACTTC.